This T cell receptor beta chain was observed in a study of OX40 agonist ivuxolimab in advanced cancers. Notes on the study in general: In the 0.1 to 3.0 mg/kg range, CD4+ and CD8+ blood T cells had expanded clonally by week 6.

In its sample, this clone was seen a few times. The antigen is not known. The CDR3 has 15 residues. Assay used: immunoSEQ multiplex PCR; TCRdb lists only in-frame clones, some missing. This sample yields about 120,000 clones, of which roughly 95% are seen a single time; around 0.15% belongs to the top ten. The starting material was CD4+ or CD8+ T cells sorted from blood, obtained in a trial of the OX40 agonist ivuxolimab. The TCR comes from an adult with an advanced solid tumor such as melanoma, head and neck, liver or kidney cancer. The chain recombines TRBV12-2 with TRBJ1-4. TRBV12-2 represents a pseudogene. CDR3 loop: CASRLVRGTNEKLFF. DNA of the CDR3: TGTGCAAGTCGCTTAGTTCGGGGAACTAATGAAAAACTGTTTTTT.